A single sample is the source of the 18 T cell receptor beta chains below, sequenced in a study of cytomegalovirus exposure and HLA in healthy donors (dated by TCRdb to the late 2010s). The library was obtained by the immunoSEQ multiplex PCR assay. The multiplex PCR relied on a mix of 60 forward primers for TCR Vbeta segments and 13 reverse primers for TCR Jbeta segments. This is the immuneACCESS table as TCRdb keeps it, with only in-frame sequences that have V and J called. A part of the clones is gone; compared with another copy, unresolved V genes explain less than half, and the rest is unexplained. The table for this sample lists approximately 180,000 clones; about four fifths of them were counted only once. Under 5% of the sample lies in the top ten. Sequenced input: PBMCs. These receptors were taken from a man younger than 35 in good health and CMV-seronegative.

The V call is TRBV29-1, the J call TRBJ1-1; D is ambiguous. With 7 bases removed from V and 0 bases from J, the gap between germline ends came to 15 bases. Germline V gene lookup returns CDR1 SQVTM and CDR2 ANQGSEA. The CDR3 contains 14 residues. The CDR3, as DNA: TGCAGCGCCGGGTTCGGGTTGATGAACACTGAAGCTTTCTTT. Protein sequence: CSAGFGLMNTEAFF.

This clone was recorded once. This chain uses TRBV7-5 with TRBJ1-2. TRBV7-5 is annotated as a pseudogene. CDR3 length equals 17 residues. The CDR3 DNA reads as TGTGCCAGAAGCTTAGTGGGGGTCGGGGGGCTAGCAGGAGGCTACACCTTC. Residues: CARSLVGVGGLAGGYTF.

V gene TRBV18 combines with J gene TRBJ2-3, with 12 positions matching TRBD2. This CDR3 has 15 amino acids. J lost 9 bases, V lost 3 bases, and 7 bases had no gene match. Germline CDR1 and CDR2: KGHSH and LQKENI. CDR3 amino acids: CASSPTSGGSGTQYF. The CDR3 nucleotides read TGTGCCAGCTCACCGACTAGCGGGGGATCGGGGACGCAGTATTTT.

The chain has TRBV19 and TRBJ2-4; 7 bases are a match to TRBD2. CDR1 LNHDA and CDR2 SQIVND come from the germline V gene (reference sequence). V trimming: 5 bases; J trimming: 1 base; junction bases outside the gene matches: 14. The CDR3 has 18 residues. For the CDR3, the DNA is TGTGCCAGTAGTTCCTTCCTTGGGGGGGGTATTGCCAAAAACATTCAGTACTTC. It translates to CASSSFLGGGIAKNIQYF.

The chain joins TRBV5-4 to TRBJ1-5; 9 bases fit TRBD1. Per germline, CDR1 SGHNT and CDR2 YYREEE (reference sequence). The CDR3 covers 13 residues. V was clipped by 3 bases and J by 5 bases; unmatched bases: 0. CDR3 nucleotide sequence: TGTGCCAGCAGCTGGGACAGGGATCAGCCCCAGCATTTT. Its translation: CASSWDRDQPQHF. The full variable domain, in which reference TRBV5-4 and TRBJ1-5 provide the parts outside the CDR3, is ETGVTQSPTHLIKTRGQQVTLRCSSQSGHNTVSWYQQALGQGPQFIFQYYREEENGRGNFPPRFSGLQFPNYSSELNVNALELDDSALYLCASSWDRDQPQHFGDGTRLSIL.

The chain recombines TRBV19 with TRBJ2-1, with 10 bases lining up with TRBD2. This CDR3 has 17 residues. Germline assignment: CDR1 LNHDA and CDR2 SQIVND (reference sequence). Trimming took 4 bases from V and 2 from J; bases not matched to a gene: 8. CDR3 sequence reads: CASSTRVAGGAYNEQFF. In DNA form, the CDR3 reads TGTGCCAGTAGTACTCGTGTAGCGGGAGGAGCCTACAATGAGCAGTTCTTC.

The chain combines TRBV6-5 with TRBJ1-3; a possible D gene is TRBD1 (6 bases). There are 14 residues in the CDR3. Trimming shortened V by 11 bases and J by 0 bases, and 14 bases separated the two germline ends. Looked up from germline, CDR1 is MNHEY and CDR2 is SVGAGI. The DNA for the CDR3 is TGTGCCGCGGGGGGCCCGAGCTCTGGAAACACCATATATTTT. Protein sequence: CAAGGPSSGNTIYF.

This sequence joins TRBV9 and TRBJ1-2; tentative D call: TRBD1 (5 bases). The V end was cut by 4 bases, the J end by 6 bases, with 22 bases between. The germline CDR1 and CDR2 sequences are SGDLS and YYNGEE. CDR3 length: 16 residues. CDR3 sequence (DNA): TGTGCCAGCAGCTCCTGGGGTGGAAGGGGCGCTGATGGCTACACCTTC. Translation gives CASSSWGGRGADGYTF.

The chain recombines TRBV9 with TRBJ2-7, with 7 bases fitting TRBD2. The ends lost 4 bases at V and 4 bases at J; junction bases unmatched: 5. The CDR3 is made up of 13 amino acids. Germline CDR1 is SGDLS and CDR2 is YYNGEE. DNA of the CDR3: TGTGCCAGCAGCCCCAGCGGGACTTACGAGCAGTACTTC. Protein product: CASSPSGTYEQYF.

The V gene is TRBV19, the J gene TRBJ2-1; D is unresolved. In germline, CDR1 is LNHDA, CDR2 SQIVND (reference sequence). The length of the CDR3 is 15 residues. Trimming cost V 8 bases and J 0 bases, with 14 bases left between them. The CDR3 DNA sequence: TGTGCCAGTGGGCAGATTGCAAGCTCCTACAATGAGCAGTTCTTC. Amino acids: CASGQIASSYNEQFF.

The chain combines TRBV9 with TRBJ1-5, with TRBD1 identical over 7 bases. The V and J ends lost 5 bases and 4 bases, in that order; junction bases with no gene match: 9. Germline-derived CDR1 and CDR2 are SGDLS and YYNGEE. This CDR3 region has 15 residues. The CDR3 is CASSETDRENQPQHF. The CDR3 region has the DNA TGTGCCAGCAGTGAAACTGACAGGGAAAATCAGCCCCAGCATTTT.

V usage is TRBV27 and J usage is TRBJ2-1; a possible D gene is TRBD2 (5 bases). Between the trimmed V and J ends, which lost 8 bases and 5 bases, there was a span of 13 bases. Per germline, CDR1 MNHEY and CDR2 SMNVEV (reference sequence). CDR3 length: 13 amino acids. CDR3 residues: CASSERSNNEQFF. The CDR3 nucleotides are TGTGCCAGCTCAGAGCGGAGTAACAATGAGCAGTTCTTC.

In DNA form, the CDR3 reads TGTGCCAGTAGTAAGGGACAGGAATATAATTCACCCCTCCACTTT. The encoded protein is CASSKGQEYNSPLHF. The chain recombines TRBV19 with TRBJ1-6, with 8 bases matching TRBD1. With V trimmed by 4 bases and J by 4 bases, 3 bases remained unmatched. CDR1 is LNHDA, CDR2 SQIVND, per germline (reference sequence). The CDR3 consists of 15 residues.

The chain recombines TRBV4-2 with TRBJ2-5; possible D gene TRBD2, 7 bases. Germline V gene lookup returns CDR1 LGHNA and CDR2 YNFKEQ. With 2 bases removed from V and 5 bases from J, the gap between germline ends came to 15 bases. The CDR3 extends over 15 amino acids. The CDR3 here is CASSQNLGGGETQYF. DNA of the CDR3: TGTGCCAGCAGCCAAAATCTGGGAGGGGGGGAGACCCAGTACTTC.

The J gene is TRBJ2-1, the V gene TRBV6-6; 11 nucleotides align to TRBD2. CDR1 is MNHNY and CDR2 is SVGAGI in the germline V gene (reference sequence). The CDR3 is 15 residues long. The V gene end was trimmed by 6 bases and the J gene end by 6 bases; junction bases not matched to a gene: 7. The CDR3 loop is CASRRLAGIFNEQFF. The CDR3 DNA reads as TGTGCCAGCAGACGACTAGCGGGGATCTTCAATGAGCAGTTCTTC.

This chain connects TRBV6-5 to TRBJ1-1; unclear D gene. Germline V gene sequence: CDR1 MNHEY, CDR2 SVGAGI. The V end was cut by 0 bases, the J end by 3 bases, with 5 bases between. This CDR3 region has 13 residues. In nucleotides, the CDR3 is TGTGCCAGCAGTTACTCGGCGGACACTGAAGCTTTCTTT. It specifies CASSYSADTEAFF.

The chain carries TRBV6-5 and TRBJ1-2; TRBD1 aligns across 10 bases. The CDR3 extends over 14 amino acids. The trim removed 11 bases at V and 10 bases at J, leaving 16 bases unmatched. The germline gives CDR1 MNHEY, CDR2 SVGAGI. The chain's CDR3 is CAGNTLSGQGTYTF. DNA of the CDR3: TGTGCCGGCAACACACTATCGGGACAGGGGACCTACACCTTC.

V and J are TRBV30 and TRBJ2-1, with 11 positions matching TRBD2. The CDR3 is 15 residues long. Germline V lookup: CDR1 GTSNPN, CDR2 SVGIG (reference sequence). With 0 bases clipped from V and 3 bases from J, the junction kept 1 base outside the gene matches. CDR3 sequence: CAWSVGTSGYNEQFF. In DNA, the CDR3 is TGTGCCTGGAGTGTCGGGACTAGCGGCTACAATGAGCAGTTCTTC.